Shown below are 15 T cell receptor beta chains from a single sample sequenced in a study of cytomegalovirus exposure and HLA in healthy donors. The PCR contained 60 Vbeta and 13 Jbeta primers. TCRdb's copy holds only in-frame clones and misses some; the assay was immunoSEQ multiplex PCR. The table lists roughly 130,000 clones, 82% of them singletons. The sequencing input was PBMCs. These receptors originate from a male donor in good health and CMV-seropositive.

The chain recombines TRBV28 with TRBJ2-1; 8 positions match TRBD1. Losses at the gene ends were 5 bases for V and 8 bases for J; bases not matched to a gene: 11. The germline V gene encodes CDR1 MDHEN and CDR2 SYDVKM. The CDR3 loop spans 15 amino acids. As DNA, the CDR3 is TGTGCCAGCAGTGCACCTGGGACAGGCAAGGATGAGCAGTTCTTC. Translation: CASSAPGTGKDEQFF. Variable domain in full (rest from reference TRBV28 and TRBJ2-1): DVKVTQSSRYLVKRTGEKVFLECVQDMDHENMFWYRQDPGLGLRLIYFSYDVKMKEKGDIPEGYSVSREKKERFSLILESASTNQTSMYLCASSAPGTGKDEQFFGPGTRLTVL.

The chain joins TRBV9 to TRBJ2-2; the D gene is possibly TRBD2 (5 bases). This CDR3 is 14 amino acids long. Germline assignment: CDR1 SGDLS and CDR2 YYNGEE. Trimming took off 3 bases at V and 1 base at J, with 7 bases between the two ends. The CDR3 DNA is TGTGCCAGCAGCGGAGAGGGGAACACCGGGGAGCTGTTTTTT. Amino acid sequence: CASSGEGNTGELFF.

The sample holds one count of this clone. This chain links TRBV28 with TRBJ1-4; 9 nucleotides align to TRBD1. Germline loops: CDR1 MDHEN, CDR2 SYDVKM. The V and J ends lost 4 bases and 6 bases, in that order; junction bases with no gene match: 6. The CDR3 is 15 amino acids. CDR3 region: CASSSQDRGDEKLFF. CDR3 DNA sequence: TGTGCCAGCAGTTCCCAGGACAGGGGAGATGAAAAACTGTTTTTT.

The chain joins TRBV5-1 to TRBJ2-7; possible D gene TRBD1, 6 bases. The CDR3 is 14 amino acids. Germline values: CDR1 SGHRS, CDR2 YFSETQ. Between the trimmed V and J ends, which lost 1 base and 2 bases, there was a span of 10 bases. The CDR3 loop is CASSLWDTAYEQYF. Here the CDR3 DNA reads TGCGCCAGCAGCTTGTGGGACACAGCCTACGAGCAGTACTTC.

This sequence joins TRBV5-5 and TRBJ2-7; perhaps TRBD1 as D (6 bases). Trimming took off 0 bases at V and 6 bases at J, with 7 bases between the two ends. The CDR3 extends over 12 amino acids. The germline gives CDR1 SGHKS, CDR2 YYEKEE (reference sequence). CDR3 bases: TGTGCCAGCAGCTTGGACAGGGTCGAGCAGTACTTC. Protein: CASSLDRVEQYF. Full variable domain (outside the CDR3, taken from reference TRBV5-5 and TRBJ2-7): DAGVTQSPTHLIKTRGQQVTLRCSPISGHKSVSWYQQVLGQGPQFIFQYYEKEERGRGNFPDRFSARQFPNYSSELNVNALLLGDSALYLCASSLDRVEQYFGPGTRLTVT.

The chain couples TRBV19 to TRBJ2-2; D call uncertain. Per the germline V gene, CDR1 is LNHDA and CDR2 is SQIVND (reference sequence). This CDR3 spans 14 amino acids. Trimming left V 0 bases short and J 2 bases short, with 4 bases between. CDR3 sequence: CASSIDRNTGELFF. CDR3 in DNA: TGTGCCAGTAGTATAGACAGAAACACCGGGGAGCTGTTTTTT.

The chain employs TRBV4-3 and TRBJ2-5, with 7 positions matching TRBD1. The J segment lost 4 bases and the V segment lost 1 base, leaving 12 bases of the junction unmatched. The CDR3 has 17 amino acids. The germline V gene has CDR1 LGHNA and CDR2 YSLEER. Written as DNA, the CDR3 is TGCGCCAGCAGCCAAGGCGAAGTCGACAGGGCGGCAGAGACCCAGTACTTC. This sequence encodes CASSQGEVDRAAETQYF.

The chain couples TRBV19 to TRBJ2-7; D is perhaps TRBD1 (6 bases). CDR1 and CDR2 from the germline V gene are LNHDA and SQIVND (reference sequence). V was cut by 5 bases and J by 3 bases, with 14 bases left in between. The CDR3 has 14 amino acids. CDR3 DNA: TGTGCCAGTAGTTATACAGGGTTTGGCTACGAGCAGTACTTC. Its translation is CASSYTGFGYEQYF.

This rearrangement joins TRBV5-4 to TRBJ2-7, with a weak D call TRBD1 (6 bases). The CDR3 contains 15 residues. Per germline, CDR1 SGHNT and CDR2 YYREEE (reference sequence). The V end was cut by 0 bases, the J end by 1 base, with 11 bases between. The CDR3 DNA reads TGTGCCAGCAGCTTGGAGGTCGGGACATCCTACGAGCAGTACTTC. It encodes CASSLEVGTSYEQYF.

The chain uses TRBV11-2 and TRBJ2-3, with 10 bases matching TRBD2. The V segment lost 1 base and the J segment 5 bases; nucleotides outside the gene matches: 9. Germline V CDR1 and CDR2: SGHAT, FQNNGV. The CDR3 loop spans 17 amino acids. The CDR3 region is CASSLGRSGRAGDTQYF. Here the CDR3 DNA reads TGTGCCAGCAGCTTAGGCCGCAGCGGGAGGGCAGGAGATACGCAGTATTTT.

The chain links TRBV19 to TRBJ2-2; a weak D match, TRBD2 (5 bases). The CDR3 contains 12 residues. From germline, CDR1 is LNHDA and CDR2 SQIVND (reference sequence). Trimming removed 2 bases at V and 7 bases at J, with 5 bases between. The CDR3 DNA reads as TGTGCCAGTAGTATACGGGGCGGGGAGCTGTTTTTT. Translated: CASSIRGGELFF.

The CDR3 region has the DNA TGTGCCAGCAGCTTGGAACAGGGACGGTACACTGAAGCTTTCTTT. It specifies CASSLEQGRYTEAFF. The chain links TRBV5-6 to TRBJ1-1; tentative D call: TRBD1 (6 bases). Deletions cut 0 bases from V and 3 bases from J, with 12 bases between. The CDR3 length is 15 residues. Germline V CDR1 and CDR2: SGHDT, YYEEEE.

The V and J genes are TRBV7-9 and TRBJ2-4, with D perhaps matching TRBD2 (6 bases). The V gene lost 5 bases and the J gene lost 0 bases, with 14 bases spanning the gap. Germline loops: CDR1 SEHNR, CDR2 FQNEAQ (reference sequence). This CDR3 has 16 amino acids. CDR3 bases: TGTGCCAGCAGCCCTATAGCGGAAATAGCCAAAAACATTCAGTACTTC. Translating gives CASSPIAEIAKNIQYF.

This clone showed up just a few times. CDR3: CASSRDLGGTTDTQYF. As DNA, the CDR3 is TGTGCCAGCAGCCGGGATTTAGGAGGTACGACAGATACGCAGTATTTT. The genes are TRBV5-6 and TRBJ2-3; D perhaps matches TRBD2 (5 bases). CDR3 length: 16 amino acids. Germline lookup yields CDR1 SGHDT and CDR2 YYEEEE. V was cut by 4 bases and J by 3 bases, with 18 bases left in between.

V and J are TRBV7-3 and TRBJ2-3; 8 nucleotides align to TRBD2. V lost 1 base, J lost 3 bases, and 3 bases stayed unmatched. The CDR3 contains 15 residues. Germline CDR1 and CDR2: SGHTA and FQGTGA. The chain's CDR3 is CASSLMGLETDTQYF. CDR3 bases: TGTGCCAGCAGCTTAATGGGACTAGAAACAGATACGCAGTATTTT.